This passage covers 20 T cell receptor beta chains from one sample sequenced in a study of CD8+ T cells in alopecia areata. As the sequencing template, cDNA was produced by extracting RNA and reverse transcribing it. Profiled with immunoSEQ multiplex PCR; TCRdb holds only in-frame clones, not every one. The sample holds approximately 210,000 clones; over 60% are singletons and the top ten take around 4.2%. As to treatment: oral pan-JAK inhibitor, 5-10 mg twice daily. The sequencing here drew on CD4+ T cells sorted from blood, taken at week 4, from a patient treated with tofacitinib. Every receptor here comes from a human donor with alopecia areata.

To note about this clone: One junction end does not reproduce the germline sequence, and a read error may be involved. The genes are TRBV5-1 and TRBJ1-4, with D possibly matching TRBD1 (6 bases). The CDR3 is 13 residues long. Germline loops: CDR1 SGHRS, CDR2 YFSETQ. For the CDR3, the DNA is TGCGCCAGCAGGTTGGACAGCAATGAAAAACTGTTTTTT. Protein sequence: CASRLDSNEKLFF.

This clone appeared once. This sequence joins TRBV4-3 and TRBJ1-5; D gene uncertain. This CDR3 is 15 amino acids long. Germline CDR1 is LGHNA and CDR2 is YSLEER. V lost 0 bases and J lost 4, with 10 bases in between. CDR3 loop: CASSQEEESNQPQHF. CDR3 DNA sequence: TGCGCCAGCAGCCAAGAGGAGGAATCGAATCAGCCCCAGCATTTT.

The CDR3 spells CASSYSGLGTDTQYF. The DNA of the CDR3 is TGTGCCAGCAGTTACTCGGGACTCGGCACAGATACGCAGTATTTT. The chain joins TRBV6-5 to TRBJ2-3; a weak D match, TRBD2 (6 bases). With 0 bases removed from V and 1 base from J, the gap between germline ends came to 8 bases. Per the germline V gene, CDR1 is MNHEY and CDR2 is SVGAGI. This CDR3 has 15 amino acids.

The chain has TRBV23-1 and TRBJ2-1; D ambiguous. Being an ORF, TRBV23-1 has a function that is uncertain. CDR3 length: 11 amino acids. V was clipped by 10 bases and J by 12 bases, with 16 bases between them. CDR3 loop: CANQSRHWQFF. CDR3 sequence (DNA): TGCGCCAACCAGTCTAGGCATTGGCAGTTCTTC.

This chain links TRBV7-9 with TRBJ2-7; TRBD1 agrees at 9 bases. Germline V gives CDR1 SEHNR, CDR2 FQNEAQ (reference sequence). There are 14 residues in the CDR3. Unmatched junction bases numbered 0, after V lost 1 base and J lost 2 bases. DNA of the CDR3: TGTGCCAGCAGCTTAGGGACAGGGGCCTACGAGCAGTACTTC. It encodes CASSLGTGAYEQYF.

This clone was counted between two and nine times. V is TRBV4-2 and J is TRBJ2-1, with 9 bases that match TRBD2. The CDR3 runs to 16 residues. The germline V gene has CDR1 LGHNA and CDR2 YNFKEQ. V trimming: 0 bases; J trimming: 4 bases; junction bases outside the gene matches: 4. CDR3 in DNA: TGTGCCAGCAGCCAAGAGCAGCGGGGGGCATACAATGAGCAGTTCTTC. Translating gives CASSQEQRGAYNEQFF.

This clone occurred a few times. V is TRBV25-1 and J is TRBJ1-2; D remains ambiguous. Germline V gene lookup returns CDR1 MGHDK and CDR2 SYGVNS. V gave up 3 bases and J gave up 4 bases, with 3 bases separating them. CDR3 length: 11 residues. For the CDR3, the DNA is TGTGCCAGCAGTGATCCCTATGGCTACACCTTC. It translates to CASSDPYGYTF.

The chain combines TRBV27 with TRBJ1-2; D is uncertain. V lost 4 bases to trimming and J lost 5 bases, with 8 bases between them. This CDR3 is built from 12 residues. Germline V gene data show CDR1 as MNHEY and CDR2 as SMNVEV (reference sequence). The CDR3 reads CASSSAGYGYTF. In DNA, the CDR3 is TGTGCCAGCAGTTCGGCGGGTTATGGCTACACCTTC.

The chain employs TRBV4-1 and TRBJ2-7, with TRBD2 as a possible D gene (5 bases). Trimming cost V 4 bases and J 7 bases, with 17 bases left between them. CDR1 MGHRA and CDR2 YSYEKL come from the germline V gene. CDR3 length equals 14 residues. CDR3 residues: CASSPLAGPSEQYF. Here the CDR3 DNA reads TGCGCCAGCAGCCCTCTGGCGGGCCCCTCTGAGCAGTACTTC.

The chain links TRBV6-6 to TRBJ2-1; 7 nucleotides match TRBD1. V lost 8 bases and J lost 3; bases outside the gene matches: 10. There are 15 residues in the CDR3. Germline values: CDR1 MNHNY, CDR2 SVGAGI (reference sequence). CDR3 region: CASVGRDSYYNEQFF. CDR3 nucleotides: TGTGCCAGCGTTGGCCGGGACAGCTACTACAATGAGCAGTTCTTC.

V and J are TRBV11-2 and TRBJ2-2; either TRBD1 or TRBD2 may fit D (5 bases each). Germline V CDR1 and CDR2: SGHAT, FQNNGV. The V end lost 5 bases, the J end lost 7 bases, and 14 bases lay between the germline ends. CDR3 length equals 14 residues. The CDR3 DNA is TGTGCCAGCAGCCCTAGGTTGGGGGTCGGGGAGCTGTTTTTT. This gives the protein CASSPRLGVGELFF.

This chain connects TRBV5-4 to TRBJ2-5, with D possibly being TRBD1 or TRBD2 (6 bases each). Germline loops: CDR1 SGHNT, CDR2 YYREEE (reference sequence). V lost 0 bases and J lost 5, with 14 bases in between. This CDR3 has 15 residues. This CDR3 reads CASSLEGGRAETQYF. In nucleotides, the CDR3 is TGTGCCAGCAGCTTGGAGGGGGGTCGGGCGGAGACCCAGTACTTC.

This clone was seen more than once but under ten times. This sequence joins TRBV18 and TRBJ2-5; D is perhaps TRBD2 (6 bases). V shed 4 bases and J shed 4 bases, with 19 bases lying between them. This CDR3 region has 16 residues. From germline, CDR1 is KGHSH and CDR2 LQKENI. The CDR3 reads CASSLDGGIGRETQYF. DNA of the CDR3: TGTGCCAGCTCACTCGACGGAGGGATAGGGCGAGAGACCCAGTACTTC.

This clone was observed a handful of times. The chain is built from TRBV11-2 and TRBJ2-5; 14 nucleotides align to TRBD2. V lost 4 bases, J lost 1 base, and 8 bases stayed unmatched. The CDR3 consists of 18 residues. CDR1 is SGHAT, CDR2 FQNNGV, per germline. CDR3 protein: CASSSGLAGGLRQETQYF. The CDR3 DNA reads TGTGCCAGCAGCTCCGGACTAGCGGGGGGCCTGCGCCAAGAGACCCAGTACTTC.

The CDR3, as DNA: TGTGCCAGCAGCTCGGGACAGGTCGAAGGTTCACCCCTCCACTTT. This translates into CASSSGQVEGSPLHF. The V gene is TRBV7-2, the J gene TRBJ1-6, with TRBD1 matching 8 bases. The CDR3 loop spans 15 amino acids. CDR1 is SGHTA, CDR2 FQGNSA, per germline. V was clipped by 4 bases and J by 9 bases; unmatched bases: 8.

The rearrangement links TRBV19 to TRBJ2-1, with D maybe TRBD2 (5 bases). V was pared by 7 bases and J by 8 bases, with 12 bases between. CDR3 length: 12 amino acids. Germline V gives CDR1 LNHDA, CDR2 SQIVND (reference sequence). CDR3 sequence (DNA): TGTGCCAGTAAATCCCGGGGATATGAGCAGTTCTTC. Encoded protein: CASKSRGYEQFF.

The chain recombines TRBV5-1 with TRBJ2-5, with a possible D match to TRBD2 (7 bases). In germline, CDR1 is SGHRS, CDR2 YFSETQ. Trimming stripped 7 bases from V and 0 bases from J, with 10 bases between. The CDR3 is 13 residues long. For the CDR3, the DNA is TGCGCCAGCGGGAGGGGGGACCAAGAGACCCAGTACTTC. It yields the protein CASGRGDQETQYF.

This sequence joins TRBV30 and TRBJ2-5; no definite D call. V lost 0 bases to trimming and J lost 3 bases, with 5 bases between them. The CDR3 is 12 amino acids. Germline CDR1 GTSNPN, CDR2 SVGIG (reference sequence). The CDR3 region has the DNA TGTGCCTGGAGTGTGTTAAAAGAGACCCAGTACTTC. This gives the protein CAWSVLKETQYF.

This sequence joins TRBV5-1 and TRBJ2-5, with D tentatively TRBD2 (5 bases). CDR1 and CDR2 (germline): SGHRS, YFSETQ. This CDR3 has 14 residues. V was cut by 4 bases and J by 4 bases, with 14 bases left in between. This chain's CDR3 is CASSGADVLETQYF. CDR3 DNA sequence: TGCGCCAGCAGCGGAGCGGACGTCCTAGAGACCCAGTACTTC.

CDR3 nucleotides: TGTGCCAGCAGCTATGGACTAGCCAAAAACATTCAGTACTTC. It is translated as CASSYGLAKNIQYF. The chain combines TRBV5-8 with TRBJ2-4, with D possibly being TRBD2 (5 bases). The CDR3 is made up of 14 amino acids. Germline V gene lookup returns CDR1 SGHTS and CDR2 YDEGEE. V lost 3 bases, J lost 0 bases, and 7 bases lay in between.